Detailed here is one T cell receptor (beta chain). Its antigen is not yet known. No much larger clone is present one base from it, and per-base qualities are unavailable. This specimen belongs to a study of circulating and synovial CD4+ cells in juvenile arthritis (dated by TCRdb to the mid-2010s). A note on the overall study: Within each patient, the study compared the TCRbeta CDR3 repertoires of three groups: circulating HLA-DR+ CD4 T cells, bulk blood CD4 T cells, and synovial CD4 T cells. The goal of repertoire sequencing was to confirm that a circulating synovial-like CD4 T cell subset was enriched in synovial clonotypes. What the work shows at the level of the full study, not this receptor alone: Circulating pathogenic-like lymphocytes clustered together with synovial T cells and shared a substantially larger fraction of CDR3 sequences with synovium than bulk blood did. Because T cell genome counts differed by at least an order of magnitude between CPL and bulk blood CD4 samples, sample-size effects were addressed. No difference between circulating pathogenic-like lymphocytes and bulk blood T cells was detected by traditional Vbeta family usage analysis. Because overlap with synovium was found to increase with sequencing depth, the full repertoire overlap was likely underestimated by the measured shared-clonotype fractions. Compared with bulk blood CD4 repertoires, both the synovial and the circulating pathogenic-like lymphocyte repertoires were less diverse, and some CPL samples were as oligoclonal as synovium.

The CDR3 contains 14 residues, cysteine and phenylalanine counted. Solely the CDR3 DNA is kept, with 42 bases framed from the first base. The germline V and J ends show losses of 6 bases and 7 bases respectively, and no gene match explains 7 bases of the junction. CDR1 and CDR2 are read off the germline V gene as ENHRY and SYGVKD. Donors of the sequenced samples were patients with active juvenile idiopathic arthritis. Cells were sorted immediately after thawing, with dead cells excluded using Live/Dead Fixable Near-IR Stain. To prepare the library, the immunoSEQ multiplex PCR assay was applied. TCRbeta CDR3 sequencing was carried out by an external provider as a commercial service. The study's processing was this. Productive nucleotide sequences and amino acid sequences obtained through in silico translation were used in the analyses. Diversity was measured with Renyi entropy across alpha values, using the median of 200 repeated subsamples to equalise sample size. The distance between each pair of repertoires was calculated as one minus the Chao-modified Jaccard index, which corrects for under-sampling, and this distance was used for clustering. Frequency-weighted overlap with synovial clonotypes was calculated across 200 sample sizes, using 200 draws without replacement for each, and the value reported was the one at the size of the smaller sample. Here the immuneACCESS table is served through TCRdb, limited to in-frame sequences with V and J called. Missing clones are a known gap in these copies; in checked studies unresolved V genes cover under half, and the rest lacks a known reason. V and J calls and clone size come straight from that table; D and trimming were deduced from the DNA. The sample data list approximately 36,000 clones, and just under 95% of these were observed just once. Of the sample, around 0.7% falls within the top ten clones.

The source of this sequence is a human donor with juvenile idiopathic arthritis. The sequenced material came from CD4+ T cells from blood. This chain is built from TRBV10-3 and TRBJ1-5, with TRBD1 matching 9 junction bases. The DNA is TGTGCCATCAGGGGCGGGACAGGGACCCAGCCCCAGCATTTT. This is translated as CAIRGGTGTQPQHF.